The T cell receptor (beta chain) under discussion was sequenced for a study of T cell responses to AZD1222 COVID-19 vaccine. Using immunoSEQ multiplex PCR, the repertoire was profiled, and TCRdb retains in-frame clones only, with some absent. Seen here are roughly 100,000 clones, about 90% observed once, and the top ten hold 2.5%. This clone has just one count. The CDR3 has 15 residues. V was cut by 0 bases and J by 2 bases, with 11 bases left in between. Germline V gene lookup returns CDR1 SGHDT and CDR2 YYEEEE. The sequence came from an adult who received the AZD1222 COVID-19 vaccine. The sample consisted of peripheral blood, taken 28 days after the second AZD1222 dose. This sequence joins TRBV5-6 and TRBJ1-1; maybe TRBD1 (5 bases). CDR3 protein: CASSLVGRVNTEAFF. CDR3 sequence (DNA): TGTGCCAGCAGCTTGGTGGGACGGGTTAACACTGAAGCTTTCTTT.